This TCR beta chain is drawn from a study of T cells of healthy individuals. CDR1 and CDR2 (germline): LGHNA, YSLEER. The V and J ends lost 2 bases and 4 bases respectively, with 14 bases between them. The CDR3 is 15 residues long. TCRdb independently ran MiXCR on the 5' RACE reads; one entry per CDR3 protein. The sample lists roughly 87,000 distinct CDR3 sequences, roughly 18% occurring once. This clonotype was observed a handful of times. This rearrangement joins TRBV4-3 to TRBJ1-2, with D perhaps TRBD1 (5 bases). The TCR originated in a human donor in good health. For the CDR3, the DNA is TGCGCCAGCAGCCAAAGGGGAGAAATTTCCTATGGCTACACCTTC. Protein sequence: CASSQRGEISYGYTF.